This T cell receptor beta chain stems from a study of blood T cell repertoires in COVID-19. Data came from immunoSEQ multiplex PCR; TCRdb stores just in-frame clones and leaves some out. The repertoire includes roughly 340,000 clones, 89% of them detected once, and 3% sits in the top ten. Germline values: CDR1 SQVTM, CDR2 ANQGSEA. Trimming removed 4 bases at V and 5 bases at J, with 11 bases between. The length of the CDR3 is 12 residues. The source material was peripheral blood. The TCR originated in a woman in her 30s with COVID-19, enrolled during active disease. The chain recombines TRBV29-1 with TRBJ1-1; unclear D gene. The CDR3 coding sequence is TGCAGCGTTGCTTTGAGGCAGACTGAAGCTTTCTTT. This sequence encodes CSVALRQTEAFF.